Reported below is one T cell receptor (beta chain). In this sample, this clonotype turned up many times. This clone's antigen is unknown. Qualities for individual bases were not recorded, and no much larger clone is one base off. Preparation of the library involved RACE. The sequencer listed for this sample is NextSeq 500. Library preparation attached unique molecular identifiers to individual cDNA molecules for quantitative, reproducible TCR counting. From each blood RNA sample, both TCR alpha and TCR beta chains were sequenced. The study's own analysis went as follows. A median of approximately 96,000 TCRs per sample was observed, with a range of about 20,000 to 750,000. V, J and CDR3 annotation of the TCR reads was performed with the Decombinator software suite. To make PS versus PT1 abundance plots, every sample was subsampled to the same number of TCRs (28,000). TCRs were defined as expanded if absent before sensitization and observed at least eight times at the 2-week time point. In TCRdb, the public reads were trimmed at Q25 with fastp and aligned with MiXCR, with productive beta chains retained. Rows are combined by CDR3 protein, so each entry shows the most common genes and DNA. The V and J calls follow TCRdb's processing rather than the paper's. The sample yields around 77,000 distinct CDR3 sequences; 9.8% were counted once. 3.3% of the sample comes from the top ten.

The source of the sample is a study of human T cells and chemical hapten exposure (dated by TCRdb to the early 2020s). Background for the entire study: For sensitization, 2% DPC in acetone was applied to a roughly 2 cm by roughly 2 cm area of upper inner arm skin. Throughout the roughly 25-week study period, patients were also given weekly therapeutic DPC doses on the scalp. Patch testing was done on the upper back using Finn chambers containing 0.01% DPC, and results were scored after 6 days according to International Contact Dermatitis Research Group standards. Alopecia areata with under or over 50% scalp involvement, alopecia totalis and alopecia universalis were represented in the patient cohort, which was mostly female. Libraries were pooled for sequencing, and variation in per-sample TCR yields was attributed mainly to small differences in library volumes within the pool. The study tracked peripheral blood TCR repertoire changes in vivo during primary and secondary sensitization to the hapten diphenylcyclopropenone (DPC) in alopecia patients. Blood was sampled from patients pre-sensitization (week 0) and at 2, 6 and about 24 weeks after DPC sensitization. About 29 alopecia patients gave blood for TCR sequencing at one to four time points (pre-sensitization, 2, 6 and 24 weeks).

What the authors observed across the whole study: DPC sensitization did not change how many TCRs were above 1 in 1000 frequency, and no evidence was found of alterations in global repertoire structure. Patch test score correlated positively with the number of PT1 expanded TCRs, reaching significance at thresholds 8, 16 and 32 but not at 4. After repeated subsampling, changes were observed in the strength of the expansion versus patch-test correlation and in the threshold at which the correlation became significant. Because every patient had alopecia, a presumed autoimmune disease, the patients' immune response might differ from that of healthy individuals. Compared with pre-sensitization or healthy control sets, expanded TCRs formed significantly more large CDR3 similarity clusters, which is consistent with antigen-driven responses.

The time point label corresponds to: patch test 1, 2 weeks after DPC sensitization. Explained via the paper, the treatment or condition label denotes: therapeutic diphenylcyclopropenone sensitization with weekly scalp DPC. Blood at each patch-test visit was drawn before the patch test was applied. Patients were eligible if aged 18 to 70, diagnosed with alopecia and judged suitable for DPC therapy, and pregnant patients were excluded. Total RNA was extracted from unfractionated whole blood that had been collected in Tempus Blood RNA tubes. Including the terminal cysteine and phenylalanine, the CDR3 comprises 12 residues. Of all the DNA, just the CDR3 is kept, 36 bases in frame from base 1. The germline V gene provides CDR1 MDHEN and CDR2 SYDVKM. Trimming at the junction amounts to 2 bases on V and 7 bases on J, and the germline ends lie 8 bases apart.

The TCR originated in a woman between 35 and 50 years old with alopecia areata. Some clones in this sample may be carry-over from other donors' samples. Rearrangement joined TRBV28 to TRBJ1-1, with the D gene not clear enough to name. The material was whole blood, obtained in connection with sensitization to the hapten diphenylcyclopropenone (DPC). The sequenced DNA is TGTGCCAGCAGTTTACGGAATCGTGAAGCTTTCTTT. Its protein reads: CASSLRNREAFF.